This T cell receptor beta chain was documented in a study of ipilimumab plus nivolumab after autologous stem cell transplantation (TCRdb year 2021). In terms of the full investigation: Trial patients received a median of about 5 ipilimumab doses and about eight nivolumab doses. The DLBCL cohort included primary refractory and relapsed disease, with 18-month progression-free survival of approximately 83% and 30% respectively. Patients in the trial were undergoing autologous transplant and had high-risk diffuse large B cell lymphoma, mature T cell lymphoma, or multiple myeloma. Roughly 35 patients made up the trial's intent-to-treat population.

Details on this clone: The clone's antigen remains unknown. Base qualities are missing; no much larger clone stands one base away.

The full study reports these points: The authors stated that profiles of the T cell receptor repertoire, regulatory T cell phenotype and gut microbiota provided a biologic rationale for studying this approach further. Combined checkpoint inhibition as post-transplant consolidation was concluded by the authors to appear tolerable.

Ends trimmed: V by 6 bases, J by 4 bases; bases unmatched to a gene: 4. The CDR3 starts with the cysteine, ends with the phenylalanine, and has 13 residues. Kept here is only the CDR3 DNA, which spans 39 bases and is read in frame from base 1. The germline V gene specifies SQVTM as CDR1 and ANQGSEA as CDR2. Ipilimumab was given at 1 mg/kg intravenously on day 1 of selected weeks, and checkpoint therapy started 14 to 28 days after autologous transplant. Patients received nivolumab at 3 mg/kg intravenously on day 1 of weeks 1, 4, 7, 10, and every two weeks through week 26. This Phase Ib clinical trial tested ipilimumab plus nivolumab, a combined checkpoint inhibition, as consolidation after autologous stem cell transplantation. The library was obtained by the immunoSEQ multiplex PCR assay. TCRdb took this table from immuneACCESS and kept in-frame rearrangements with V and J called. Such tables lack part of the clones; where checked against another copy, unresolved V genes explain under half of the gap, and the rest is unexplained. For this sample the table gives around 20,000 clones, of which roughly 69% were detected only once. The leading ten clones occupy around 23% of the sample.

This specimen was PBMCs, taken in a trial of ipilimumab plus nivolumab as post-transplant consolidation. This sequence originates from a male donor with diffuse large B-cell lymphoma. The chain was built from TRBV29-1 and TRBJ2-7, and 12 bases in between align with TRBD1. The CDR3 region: CSVGTGGLYEQYF. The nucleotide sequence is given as TGCAGCGTCGGGACAGGGGGCCTTTACGAGCAGTACTTC.